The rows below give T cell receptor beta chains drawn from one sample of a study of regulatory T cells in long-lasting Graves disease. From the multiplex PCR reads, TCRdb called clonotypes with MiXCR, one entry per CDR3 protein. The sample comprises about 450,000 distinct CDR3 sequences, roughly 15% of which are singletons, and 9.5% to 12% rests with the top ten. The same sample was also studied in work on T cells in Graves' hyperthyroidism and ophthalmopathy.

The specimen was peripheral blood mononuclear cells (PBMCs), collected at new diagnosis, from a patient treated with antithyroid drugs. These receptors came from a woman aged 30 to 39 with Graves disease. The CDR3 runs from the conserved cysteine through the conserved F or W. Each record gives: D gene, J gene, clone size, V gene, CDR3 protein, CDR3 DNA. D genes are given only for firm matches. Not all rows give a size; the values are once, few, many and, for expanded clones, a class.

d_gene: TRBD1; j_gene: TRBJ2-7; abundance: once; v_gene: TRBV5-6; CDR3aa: CASPGTGTYEQYF; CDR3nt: TGTGCCAGCCCCGGGACAGGGACCTACGAGCAGTACTTC
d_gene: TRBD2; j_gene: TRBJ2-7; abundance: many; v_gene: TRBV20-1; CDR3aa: CSPTRSLAAAYEQYF; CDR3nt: TGCAGTCCTACCAGATCGCTAGCGGCGGCCTACGAGCAGTACTTC
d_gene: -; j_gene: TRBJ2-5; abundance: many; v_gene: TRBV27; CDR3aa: CASSRNRDFWEETQYF; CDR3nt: TGTGCCAGCAGTAGAAACAGGGATTTTTGGGAAGAGACCCAGTACTTC
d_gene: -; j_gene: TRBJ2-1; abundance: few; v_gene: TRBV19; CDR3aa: CASSFEKRAPYNEQFF; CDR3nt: TGTGCCAGTAGTTTTGAGAAGCGGGCACCTTACAATGAGCAGTTCTTC
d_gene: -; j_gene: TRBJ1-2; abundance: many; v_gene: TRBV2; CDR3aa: CASSVSGSYGYTF; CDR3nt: TGTGCCAGCAGTGTTTCAGGGAGCTATGGCTACACCTTC
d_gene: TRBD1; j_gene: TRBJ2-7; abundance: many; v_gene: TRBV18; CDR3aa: CASSASPLGQSSYEQYF; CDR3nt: TGTGCCAGCTCAGCCTCCCCGCTGGGACAGAGCTCCTACGAGCAGTACTTC
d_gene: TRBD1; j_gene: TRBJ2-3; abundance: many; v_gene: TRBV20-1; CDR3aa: CSARDGDRDTDTQYF; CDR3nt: TGCAGTGCTAGAGACGGGGACAGGGACACAGATACGCAGTATTTT
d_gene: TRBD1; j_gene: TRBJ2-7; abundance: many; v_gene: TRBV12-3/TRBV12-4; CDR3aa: CASSFWETGLYF; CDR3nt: TGTGCCAGCAGTTTCTGGGAGACAGGGCTGTACTTC
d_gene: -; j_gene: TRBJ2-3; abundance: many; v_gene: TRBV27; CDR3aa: CASSLSWGDTQYF; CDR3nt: TGTGCCAGCAGTTTATCGTGGGGGGATACGCAGTATTTT
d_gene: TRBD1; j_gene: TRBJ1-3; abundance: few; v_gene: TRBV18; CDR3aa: CASSGWGQQNSGNTIYF; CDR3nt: TGTGCCAGCTCAGGGTGGGGACAGCAGAACTCTGGAAACACCATATATTTT
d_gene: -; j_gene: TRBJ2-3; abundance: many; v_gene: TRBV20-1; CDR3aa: CSAREISTDTQYF; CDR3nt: TGCAGTGCTAGGGAGATAAGCACAGATACGCAGTATTTT
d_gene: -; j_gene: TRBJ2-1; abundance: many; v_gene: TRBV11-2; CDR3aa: CASSPTRDEQFF; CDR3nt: TGTGCCAGCAGCCCCACCCGGGACGAGCAGTTCTTC
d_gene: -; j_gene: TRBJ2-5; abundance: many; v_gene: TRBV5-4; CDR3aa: CASSFWSRGETQYF; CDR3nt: TGTGCCAGCAGCTTTTGGTCCAGGGGAGAGACCCAGTACTTC
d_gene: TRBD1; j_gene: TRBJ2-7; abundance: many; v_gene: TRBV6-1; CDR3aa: CARGTATYEQYF; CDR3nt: TGTGCCAGGGGGACAGCTACCTACGAGCAGTACTTC
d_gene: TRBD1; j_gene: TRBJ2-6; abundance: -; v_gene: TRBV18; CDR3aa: CASSPPGQASGANVLTF; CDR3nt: TGTGCCAGCTCACCGCCAGGACAGGCCTCTGGGGCCAACGTCCTGACTTTC
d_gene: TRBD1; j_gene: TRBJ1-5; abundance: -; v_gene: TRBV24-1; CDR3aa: CATSDPTGGEYGNQPQHF; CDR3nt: TGTGCCACCAGTGACCCCACAGGGGGCGAGTATGGCAATCAGCCCCAGCATTTT
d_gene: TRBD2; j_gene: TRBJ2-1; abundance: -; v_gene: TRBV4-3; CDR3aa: CASSQAAGGISLNEQFF; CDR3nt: TGCGCCAGCAGCCAAGCCGCGGGAGGGATTAGTTTGAATGAGCAGTTCTTC
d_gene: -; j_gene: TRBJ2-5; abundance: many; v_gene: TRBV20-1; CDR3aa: CSAPRGGGAQYF; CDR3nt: TGCAGTGCTCCCCGGGGAGGGGGGGCCCAGTACTTC